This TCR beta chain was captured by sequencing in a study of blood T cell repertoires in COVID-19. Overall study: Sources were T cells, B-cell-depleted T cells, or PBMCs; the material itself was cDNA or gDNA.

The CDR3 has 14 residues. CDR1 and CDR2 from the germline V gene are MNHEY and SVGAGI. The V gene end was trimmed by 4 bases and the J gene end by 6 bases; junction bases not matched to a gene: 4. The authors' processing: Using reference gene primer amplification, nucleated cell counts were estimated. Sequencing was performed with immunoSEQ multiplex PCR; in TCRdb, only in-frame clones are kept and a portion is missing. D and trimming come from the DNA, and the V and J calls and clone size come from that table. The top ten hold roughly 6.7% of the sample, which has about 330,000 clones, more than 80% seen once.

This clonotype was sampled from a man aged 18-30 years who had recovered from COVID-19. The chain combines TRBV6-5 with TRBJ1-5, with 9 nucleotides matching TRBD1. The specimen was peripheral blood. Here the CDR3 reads CASSSQGAPQPQHF. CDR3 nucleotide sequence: TGTGCCAGCAGTTCACAGGGGGCTCCTCAGCCCCAGCATTTT.